A selection of T cell receptor beta chains follows, all from one sample in a study of cytomegalovirus exposure and HLA in healthy donors. Clones were sequenced by immunoSEQ multiplex PCR, and TCRdb holds only the in-frame ones, with some missing. Here the sample spans 120,000 to 150,000 clones, roughly 81% being singletons. Sequenced material: PBMCs. These receptors came from a female donor in good health and CMV-seronegative. The CDR3 runs from the conserved cysteine through the conserved F or W. D genes are given only for firm matches. Only part of the rows carry a size: once, few, many, or a class if the clone is expanded.

v_gene	abundance	j_gene	d_gene	CDR3aa	CDR3nt
TRBV27	NA	TRBJ2-1	TRBD2	CASSGLAGGDNEQFF	TGTGCCAGTTCGGGACTAGCGGGAGGAGACAATGAGCAGTTCTTC
TRBV9	once	TRBJ2-3	TRBD2	CASSPKDGLAGLTDTQYF	TGTGCCAGCAGCCCCAAGGATGGTCTAGCGGGATTAACAGATACGCAGTATTTT
TRBV27	NA	TRBJ2-1	TRBD2	CASRRGGTSYNEQFF	TGTGCCAGCAGGCGCGGGGGGACATCCTACAATGAGCAGTTCTTC
TRBV7-2	NA	TRBJ1-1	TRBD1	CASSLGLGVPGQRAFF	TGTGCCAGCAGCTTAGGTCTAGGAGTCCCGGGACAGCGGGCTTTCTTT
TRBV7-2	once	TRBJ1-1	TRBD1	CASSLAGGLGTEAFF	TGTGCCAGCAGCTTGGCAGGGGGCCTGGGCACTGAAGCTTTCTTT
TRBV28	NA	TRBJ2-1	TRBD2	CASSFWRETDNEQFF	TGTGCCAGCAGTTTCTGGCGGGAGACTGACAATGAGCAGTTCTTC
TRBV5-1	NA	TRBJ1-1	NA	CASSLGAMNTEAFF	TGCGCCAGCAGCTTGGGGGCCATGAACACTGAAGCTTTCTTT
TRBV7-2	few	TRBJ1-1	NA	CASSLVGLAFF	TGTGCCAGCAGCTTAGTTGGCCTGGCTTTCTTT
TRBV6-1	NA	TRBJ2-5	NA	CASSTGRAETQYF	TGTGCCAGCTCAACAGGGCGCGCGGAGACCCAGTACTTC
TRBV5-4	NA	TRBJ1-1	TRBD1	CASSRATGGITEAFF	TGTGCCAGCAGCAGGGCGACAGGGGGCATCACTGAAGCTTTCTTT
TRBV7-8	NA	TRBJ1-2	NA	CASSLGTDYGYTF	TGTGCCAGCAGCTTAGGAACAGACTATGGCTACACCTTC
TRBV6-5	NA	TRBJ2-3	TRBD2	CASSSGTSASDTQYF	TGTGCCAGCAGCTCCGGGACTAGCGCCTCAGATACGCAGTATTTT
TRBV7-7	NA	TRBJ2-5	NA	CASSQTGLAQETQYF	TGTGCCAGCAGCCAAACGGGACTGGCCCAAGAGACCCAGTACTTC
TRBV5-1	once	TRBJ2-7	TRBD1	CASSLAQGAYEQYF	TGCGCCAGCAGCTTGGCCCAGGGGGCCTACGAGCAGTACTTC
TRBV5-6	NA	TRBJ2-3	TRBD2	CASSRLAGAASTDTQYF	TGTGCCAGCAGCCGACTAGCGGGGGCTGCTAGCACAGATACGCAGTATTTT
TRBV6-6	NA	TRBJ2-1	TRBD1	CASSWGTANNEQFF	TGTGCCAGCAGTTGGGGGACAGCAAACAATGAGCAGTTCTTC
TRBV11-3	once	TRBJ2-7	TRBD1	CASSRDREYEQYF	TGTGCCAGCAGCCGGGACAGGGAGTACGAGCAGTACTTC
TRBV6-5	NA	TRBJ1-5	NA	CASSPDWSQPQHF	TGTGCCAGCAGTCCAGACTGGAGTCAGCCCCAGCATTTT
TRBV10-3	NA	TRBJ1-1	NA	CAISELVERVYTTEAFF	TGTGCCATCAGTGAGCTAGTTGAGAGGGTCTATACCACTGAAGCTTTCTTT
TRBV5-1	NA	TRBJ2-5	TRBD1	CASRSFTGGPQETQYF	TGCGCCAGCAGATCCTTTACAGGGGGCCCGCAAGAGACCCAGTACTTC
TRBV9	NA	TRBJ2-1	TRBD2	CASSQLAVGSYNEQFF	TGTGCCAGCAGCCAACTAGCGGTGGGCTCCTACAATGAGCAGTTCTTC
TRBV27	once	TRBJ2-1	TRBD2	CASSLDGRGYNEQFF	TGTGCCAGCAGTCTGGACGGGAGGGGCTACAATGAGCAGTTCTTC
TRBV9	NA	TRBJ2-5	TRBD2	CASSVEGGSETQYF	TGTGCCAGCAGCGTAGAGGGCGGGAGCGAGACCCAGTACTTC
TRBV7-9	NA	TRBJ2-7	NA	CASSSPAYEQYF	TGTGCCAGCAGCTCACCAGCCTACGAGCAGTACTTC
TRBV2	NA	TRBJ2-1	TRBD2	CASSVVAGDNEQFF	TGTGCCAGCAGTGTGGTAGCGGGAGACAATGAGCAGTTCTTC
TRBV25-1	NA	TRBJ1-3	NA	CASSESPGDTIYF	TGTGCCAGCAGTGAAAGCCCCGGGGACACCATATATTTT
TRBV2	NA	TRBJ2-1	NA	CASSTGGPFNEQFF	TGTGCCAGCAGTACCGGGGGGCCGTTCAATGAGCAGTTCTTC
TRBV7-8	NA	TRBJ2-7	TRBD2	CASSLAGTSGAKSSYEQYF	TGTGCCAGCAGCTTAGCAGGGACTAGCGGGGCTAAAAGCTCCTACGAGCAGTACTTC
TRBV6-1	NA	TRBJ2-3	NA	CASIQGIADTQYF	TGTGCCAGCATCCAGGGAATCGCAGATACGCAGTATTTT
TRBV2	NA	TRBJ2-7	NA	CASSGYYLSEYF	TGTGCCAGCAGTGGCTATTATCTTTCGGAGTACTTC
TRBV5-1	NA	TRBJ2-1	TRBD2	CASSWLADSYNEQFF	TGCGCCAGCAGCTGGCTAGCGGACTCCTACAATGAGCAGTTCTTC
TRBV9	NA	TRBJ2-7	TRBD1	CASSPRTGGASYEQYF	TGTGCCAGCAGCCCCCGGACAGGGGGCGCCTCCTACGAGCAGTACTTC
TRBV19	NA	TRBJ1-5	NA	CASSILLAEYSNQPQHF	TGTGCCAGTAGTATCCTCCTGGCAGAATATAGCAATCAGCCCCAGCATTTT
TRBV30	NA	TRBJ2-1	NA	CAWSNGRAWDEQFF	TGTGCCTGGAGTAACGGCAGGGCGTGGGATGAGCAGTTCTTC
TRBV11-2	NA	TRBJ1-6	NA	CASSSQGSALHF	TGTGCCAGCAGCTCACAGGGTTCTGCCCTCCACTTT
TRBV10-2	NA	TRBJ1-1	NA	CASGTLRTEAFF	TGCGCCAGCGGCACATTGAGGACTGAAGCTTTCTTT
TRBV27	NA	TRBJ1-1	NA	CASRYLQGNTEAFF	TGTGCCAGCAGGTACTTACAGGGGAACACTGAAGCTTTCTTT
TRBV11-3	NA	TRBJ2-5	TRBD2	CASSLVSLAGETQYF	TGTGCCAGCAGCTTAGTATCACTAGCGGGAGAGACCCAGTACTTC
TRBV6-5	NA	TRBJ1-1	NA	CASSLGAEMNTEAFF	TGTGCCAGCAGTCTAGGGGCAGAAATGAACACTGAAGCTTTCTTT
TRBV27	NA	TRBJ2-1	TRBD1	CATCPFRTGKGLALNEQFF	TGTGCCACCTGTCCTTTTCGGACAGGGAAGGGCCTAGCCCTCAATGAGCAGTTCTTC
TRBV7-8	NA	TRBJ2-3	TRBD2	CASSLVLREMGTQYF	TGTGCCAGCAGCTTAGTTTTGCGGGAGATGGGTACGCAGTATTTT
TRBV4-1	NA	TRBJ2-2	NA	CASSQVSGQFANTGELFF	TGCGCCAGCAGCCAAGTTTCAGGGCAGTTCGCGAACACCGGGGAGCTGTTTTTT
TRBV30	NA	TRBJ1-5	NA	CAWSQGARNQPQHF	TGTGCCTGGAGTCAGGGCGCGCGAAATCAGCCCCAGCATTTT
TRBV5-1	NA	TRBJ2-7	TRBD1	CASSLGDRGYEQYF	TGCGCCAGCAGCTTGGGGGACAGGGGATACGAGCAGTACTTC
TRBV13	NA	TRBJ2-2	TRBD1	CASSLRDRGTQGGELFF	TGTGCCAGCAGCTTAAGGGACAGGGGGACTCAGGGCGGGGAGCTGTTTTTT
TRBV7-6	once	TRBJ2-7	TRBD2	CASSLGGTHSYEQYF	TGTGCCAGCAGCTTGGGGGGGACGCACTCCTACGAGCAGTACTTC
TRBV25-1	NA	TRBJ1-2	NA	CASSEILRDYGYTF	TGTGCCAGCAGTGAAATTTTGAGGGACTATGGCTACACCTTC
TRBV6-6	NA	TRBJ1-2	TRBD1	CASSEDRPRYGYTF	TGTGCCAGCAGTGAGGACAGGCCCCGCTATGGCTACACCTTC
TRBV7-2	once	TRBJ2-3	NA	CASSSSRADTQYF	TGTGCCAGCAGCTCTAGCCGCGCAGATACGCAGTATTTT
TRBV11-2	NA	TRBJ2-1	NA	CASSPPGRQFF	TGTGCCAGCAGCCCCCCGGGGAGGCAGTTCTTC
TRBV6-4	NA	TRBJ1-5	NA	CASNPGPGRVLLHQPQHF	TGTGCCAGCAACCCCGGACCGGGGAGGGTTTTACTGCACCAGCCCCAGCATTTT
TRBV7-9	NA	TRBJ1-1	NA	CSSINLGGGNTEAFF	TGTTCCAGCATCAATCTGGGTGGCGGGAACACTGAAGCTTTCTTT
TRBV29-1	few	TRBJ1-4	NA	CSVFSLPGEKLFF	TGCAGCGTTTTCAGTTTACCCGGGGAAAAACTGTTTTTT
TRBV6-6	NA	TRBJ2-7	NA	CASSPSGVTYEQYF	TGTGCCAGCAGTCCCTCCGGGGTTACTTACGAGCAGTACTTC
TRBV2	NA	TRBJ2-3	TRBD1	CASSSTGPTGDTQYF	TGTGCCAGCAGTTCGACAGGGCCGACCGGAGATACGCAGTATTTT